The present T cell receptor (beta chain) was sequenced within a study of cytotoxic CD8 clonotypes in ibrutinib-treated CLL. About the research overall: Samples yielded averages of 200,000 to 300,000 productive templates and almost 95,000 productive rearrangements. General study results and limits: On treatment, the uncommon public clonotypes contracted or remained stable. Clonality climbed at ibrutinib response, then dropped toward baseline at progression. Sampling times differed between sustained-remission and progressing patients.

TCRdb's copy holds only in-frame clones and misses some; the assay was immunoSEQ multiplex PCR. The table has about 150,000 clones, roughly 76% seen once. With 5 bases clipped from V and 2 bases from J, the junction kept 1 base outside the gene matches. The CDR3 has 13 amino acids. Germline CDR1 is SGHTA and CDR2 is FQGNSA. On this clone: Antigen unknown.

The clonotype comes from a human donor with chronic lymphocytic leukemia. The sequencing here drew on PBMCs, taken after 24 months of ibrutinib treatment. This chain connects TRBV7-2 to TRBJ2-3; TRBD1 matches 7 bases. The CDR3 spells CASSGQVTDTQYF. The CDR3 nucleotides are TGTGCCAGCAGCGGACAGGTCACAGATACGCAGTATTTT.